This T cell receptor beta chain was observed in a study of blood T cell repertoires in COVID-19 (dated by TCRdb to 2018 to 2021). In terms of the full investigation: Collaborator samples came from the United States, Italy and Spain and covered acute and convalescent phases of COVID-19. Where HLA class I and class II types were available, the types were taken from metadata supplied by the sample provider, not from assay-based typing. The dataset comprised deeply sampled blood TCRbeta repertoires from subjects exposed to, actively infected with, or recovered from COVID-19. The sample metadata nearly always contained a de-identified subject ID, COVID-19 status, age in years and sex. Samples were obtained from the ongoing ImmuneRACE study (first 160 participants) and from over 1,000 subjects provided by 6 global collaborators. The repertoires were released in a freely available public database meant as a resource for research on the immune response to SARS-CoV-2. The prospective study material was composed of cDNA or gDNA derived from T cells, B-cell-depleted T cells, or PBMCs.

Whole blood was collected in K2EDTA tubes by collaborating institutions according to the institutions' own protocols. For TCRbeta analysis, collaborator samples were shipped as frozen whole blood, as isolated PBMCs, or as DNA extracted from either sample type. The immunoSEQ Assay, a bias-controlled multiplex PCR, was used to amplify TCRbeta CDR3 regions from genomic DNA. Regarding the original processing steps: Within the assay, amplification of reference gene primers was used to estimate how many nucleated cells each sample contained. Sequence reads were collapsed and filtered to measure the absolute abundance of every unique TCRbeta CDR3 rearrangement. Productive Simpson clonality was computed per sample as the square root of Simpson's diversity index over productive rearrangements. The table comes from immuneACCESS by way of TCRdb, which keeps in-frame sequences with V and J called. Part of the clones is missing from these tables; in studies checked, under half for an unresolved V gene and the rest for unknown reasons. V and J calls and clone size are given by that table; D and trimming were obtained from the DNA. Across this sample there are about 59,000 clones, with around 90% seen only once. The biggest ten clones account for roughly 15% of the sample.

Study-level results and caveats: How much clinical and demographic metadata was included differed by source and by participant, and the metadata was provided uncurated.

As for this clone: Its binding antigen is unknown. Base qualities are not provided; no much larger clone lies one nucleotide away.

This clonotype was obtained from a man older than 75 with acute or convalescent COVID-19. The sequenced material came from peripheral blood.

The DNA sequence is given as TGTGCCAGCAGTGAAAGGACTAGCGGCTTTACGAACACCGGGGAGCTGTTTTTT. The resulting protein is CASSERTSGFTNTGELFF. The rearrangement joined TRBV6-1 to TRBJ2-2; TRBD2 aligns with 10 central bases. From the germline V gene, CDR1 is MNHNS and CDR2 is SASEGT. The CDR3 runs 18 residues from the cysteine to the phenylalanine. Only the CDR3 portion is preserved as DNA: 54 bases, with reading frame beginning at the first base. Germline trimming amounts to 2 bases on V and 0 bases on J, with 6 as the count of junction bases outside the gene matches.